The clone carrying this T cell receptor beta chain has a single count. Antigen specificity is unknown. This sample stems from a study of T cells in Graves' hyperthyroidism and ophthalmopathy. Investigators excluded patients with uncontrolled infection, other autoimmune disease, pregnancy or lactation. Study findings and constraints: Ophthalmopathy got predicted by the model a median approximately 6.4 months before its onset.

RNA transcripts provided the source from which TCR beta CDR3 regions were amplified. Using the HTBI primer set, a first-round RT-PCR was run on the TCR CDR3. TCRdb reanalysed the multiplex PCR reads using MiXCR and keeps one entry per CDR3 protein. This table holds about 130,000 distinct CDR3 sequences, roughly 23% found once. In germline, CDR1 is LNHDA, CDR2 SQIVND (reference sequence). V was shortened by 7 bases and J by 0 bases, with 15 bases between the two germline ends. The CDR3 extends over 16 amino acids. This rearrangement joins TRBV19 to TRBJ2-2; tentatively, D is TRBD2 (6 bases). The sequenced sample consisted of blood. This TCR was recovered from a woman aged 45-65 years with Graves' hyperthyroidism that later progressed to Graves' ophthalmopathy. The CDR3 nucleotides are TGTGCCAGTACCCGGTTGCTAGCGTCGAACACCGGGGAGCTGTTTTTT. Protein sequence: CASTRLLASNTGELFF.